This T cell receptor beta chain derives from a study of CD8 T cells in Susac syndrome. Reverse transcription of about 0.45 to 1 ug RNA was performed with random hexamers. A single record per CDR3 protein comes from TCRdb applying MiXCR to the immunoSEQ multiplex PCR reads. The repertoire holds some 60,000 distinct CDR3 sequences, about 92% seen once, with approximately 0.21% in the top ten. In contrast to the negatively isolated CD8+ and CD4+ T cells, TEMRA cells were FACS-enriched. The CDR3 is made up of 14 amino acids. Germline V lookup: CDR1 LNHDA, CDR2 SQIVND (reference sequence). The V end lost 3 bases, the J end lost 3 bases, and 12 bases lay between the germline ends.

The clonotype comes from a human donor in good health. Specimen: CD8+ T cells from PBMCs. The chain uses TRBV19 and TRBJ2-7, with TRBD1 as a possible D gene (7 bases). CDR3: CASSIGGGYYEQYF. CDR3 bases: TGTGCCAGTAGTATCGGAGGGGGCTACTACGAGCAGTACTTC. Looking up the rest from reference TRBV19 and TRBJ2-7 gives the full variable domain: DGGITQSPKYLFRKEGQNVTLSCEQNLNHDAMYWYRQDPGQGLRLIYYSQIVNDFQKGDIAEGYSVSREKKESFPLTVTSAQKNPTAFYLCASSIGGGYYEQYFGPGTRLTVT.